One T cell receptor (beta chain) is described in this entry. Profiling relied on immunoSEQ multiplex PCR, and the TCRdb table lists in-frame clones only, not all of them. Counted here are over a million clones, more than 75% occurring once; the ten biggest clones make up roughly 0.62%. This sample was taken from a study of shared clonotypes between healthy human individuals. Germline V gene lookup returns CDR1 SGHTA and CDR2 FQGTGA. CDR3 length: 14 residues. Trimming stripped 2 bases from V and 3 bases from J, with 8 bases between. All donors were Caucasian adults living in Nashville, Tennessee. The receptor was isolated from a man between 18 and 35 years old in good health. Some clones in this sample may be carry-over from other donors' samples. The sample comprised memory CD4+ T cells from PBMCs. Subset indicated: CD45RA-negative fraction. This sequence joins TRBV7-3 and TRBJ1-3, with D hard to call. DNA for the CDR3: TGTGCCAGCAGCTTAGTCGGGTTTGGAAACACCATATATTTT. Protein: CASSLVGFGNTIYF.